This T cell receptor (beta chain) comes out of a study of vaccination and CD4 T cells after COVID-19 (dated 2022 in TCRdb). As for the study more broadly: SARS-CoV-2 positivity had been established in the convalescent patients by nasal swab PCR, and mild disease was recorded in several of these patients and severe disease in one. Six males and four females were included in the convalescent cohort, with two Hispanic individuals, seven Caucasians, two Asians and one multiracial person represented. Each participant got two doses of either the Pfizer-BioNTech BNT162b2 vaccine (n=8) or the Moderna mRNA-1273 vaccine (n=2). Post-COVID blood samples from convalescent patients were collected a median of about 100 days after diagnosis, with a range of roughly 35 to 180 days. Post-vaccine blood samples were collected a median of approximately 68 days after the second vaccine dose, ranging from roughly 12 to 250 days. The cultures were stimulated with overlapping spike peptide pools from SARS-CoV-2 and from the common cold coronaviruses HCoV-NL63, HCoV-OC43 and HCoV-229E. In control cultures, a CEFX viral epitope pool was used as positive control, an HIV-1 Nef peptide pool was used as negative control, or no peptide was added. The spike-specific CD4+ TCR repertoire was compared before and after mRNA vaccination in approximately ten COVID-19 convalescent patients and 4 infection-naive healthy vaccine recipients.

On this clonotype: Its antigen is not yet known. The sample holds no much larger clone one base away, and base qualities are not on file.

What the authors observed across the whole study: In convalescent patients, a median around 90% of post-vaccine SARS-CoV-2-reactive clones were detected only after vaccination, suggesting vaccine-specific priming. Only a relatively small number of convalescent patients were included in the study, and early timepoints following natural infection were not analyzed. Of the vaccine-specific clones in convalescent patients, 304 of 307, or nearly all, reacted only to SARS-CoV-2 spike and did not cross-react with common cold coronaviruses. An increase in the median number of SARS-CoV-2-reactive clonotypes from approximately 23 after infection to 38 after vaccination was observed, but the change was not found to be significant.

From cysteine to phenylalanine, the CDR3 is 13 amino acids long. Solely the CDR3 DNA is kept, with 39 bases framed from the first base. Taken from the germline V gene, the CDR1 and CDR2 loops are ENHRY and SYGVKD. V lost 8 bases and J lost 3 bases; the stretch between them is 14 bases long. The library relied on PCR. DNA from cultured CD4+ T cells was subjected to TCR sequencing with the Oncomine TCR Beta short-read assay at the Johns Hopkins FTIC core. The QIAamp micro DNA kit was used to extract genomic DNA from the cultured CD4+ T cells. The Oncomine TCR Beta libraries from cultured CD4+ T cells were pooled using unique dual indexes and then sequenced on an Illumina iSeq 100. The published analysis was carried out like this. Non-productive sequences were removed, and CDR3s not starting with C, not ending with F or W, or shorter than 7 amino acids were discarded. The MANAFEST web application identified antigen-specific clonotypes by comparing peptide-stimulated wells against reference wells and other culture wells. To be called positive, a clone needed an FDR below 0.05, an odds ratio above 5, and a productive frequency above 0.1% in at least two of three replicate wells. A clonotype was classed as cross-reactive if the clonotype showed significant expansion both in SARS-CoV-2 spike wells and in at least one common cold coronavirus spike condition. Using R version 3.6.1, CDR3 homology was evaluated through Levenshtein distances (stringdist) along with unrooted phylogenetic trees (ape). TCRdb's own reprocessing of the public reads used fastp at Q25 and MiXCR and kept productive beta chains. Rows with a matching CDR3 protein are joined into one entry that keeps the most common DNA and genes. These V and J calls derive from TCRdb rather than the authors' analysis. The sample table records some 20,000 distinct CDR3 sequences; 60% to 75% of these occur just once. Together, the top ten hold 3.7% of the sample.

Reading the label with the study, this specimen's treatment or condition is: roughly 10-day PBMC culture with coronavirus spike peptide pools or control peptides (ViraFEST assay). The ViraFEST assay was used in the study, in which antigen-specific T cells were expanded with peptide pools and expanded clonotypes were subsequently identified by TCR sequencing. The convalescent patients' positive SARS-CoV-2 PCR tests were from March to December 2020, which was before the Alpha, Beta and Delta variants emerged in the United States. Each well held two million PBMCs cultured with roughly 9.2 ug/ml peptide pools in IMDM containing approximately 5% human AB serum and 9.5 to 10 IU/ml IL-2. On days 3 and 7, half of the culture medium was replaced with fresh IL-2-containing medium. Once the cells had been in culture for roughly 10 days, the EasySep CD4+ T cell isolation kit was used to isolate CD4+ T cells by negative selection. PBMCs were separated from whole blood using Ficoll-Paque Plus gradient centrifugation and then either used fresh or cryopreserved at -140C. Each culture condition was generally run in triplicate wells.

The chain was built from TRBV10-3 and TRBJ2-7; confidence is insufficient to name the D gene. This TCR derives from a human donor who had recovered from COVID-19. Sequenced sample: CD4+ T cells from blood, cultured in vitro. The CDR3 amino acid sequence is: CAISSDTRYEQYF. DNA sequence: TGTGCCATCTCGAGCGACACACGCTACGAGCAGTACTTC.